This T cell receptor (beta chain) was profiled in a study of cytomegalovirus exposure and HLA in healthy donors. Study-wide context: The 120 or so validation repertoires used a platform that matched the one used for the approximately 670 first-cohort repertoires, as a later analysis reported. The study, taken as a whole, reports: Most TCR sequences were uncommon, yet certain public TCRs appeared in many donors.

Points on this clone: Its specificity is not known.

Clones were sequenced by immunoSEQ multiplex PCR, and TCRdb holds only the in-frame ones, with some missing. The repertoire holds over 110,000 clones, with 85% to 90% as singletons. What was sequenced was PBMCs. The clonotype originates from a man between 18 and 35 years old in good health and CMV-seropositive.

DNA for the CDR3: TGCGCCAGCAGCTCCAGCGCCGGTGAGCAGTTCTTC. Amino acids: CASSSSAGEQFF. This chain connects TRBV5-1 to TRBJ2-1, with D uncertain. Per germline, CDR1 SGHRS and CDR2 YFSETQ. V was clipped by 3 bases and J by 9 bases, with 10 bases between them. The CDR3 covers 12 residues.